Reported below is one TCR beta chain. This clone was picked up one time. The antigen it recognizes is unknown. No much larger clone exists at a distance of one base, and base qualities are not known. Enrolling through a virtual design, the prospective study's participants ranged in age from roughly 18 to 100 years and lived across some 22 United States geographic areas. To assign participants to cohorts, the prospective study relied on clinical history that participants themselves reported in a screening survey and a study questionnaire. Recovered participants in ImmuneRACE Cohort 3 were defined as having two consecutive negative NP/OP PCR tests, clearance from a healthcare professional, or resolution of symptoms. Mobile phlebotomists in the prospective study collected whole blood, serum and a nasopharyngeal or oropharyngeal swab from every participant. Participants in the prospective study had the option to provide additional blood draws and questionnaires over a roughly two-month period. Prospective study blood samples were shipped either frozen or at room temperature before DNA extraction.

Trimming removed 5 bases from V and 3 bases from J, leaving 24 bases between the germline ends. The CDR3 contains 17 residues, cysteine and phenylalanine counted. The retained sequence is limited to the CDR3, 51 bases, with the frame set at the first base. CDR1 is given as SGHDT and CDR2 as YYEEEE, both from the germline V gene. This entry is derived from a study of blood T cell repertoires in COVID-19 (dated by TCRdb to 2020 to 2022). At the level of the whole study: Samples covering the acute and convalescent phases of COVID-19 were provided by collaborators in the United States, Italy and Spain. HLA class I and class II types, where available, came from metadata supplied by the sample provider rather than from assay-based typing. The prospective study material was composed of cDNA or gDNA derived from T cells, B-cell-depleted T cells, or PBMCs. Nearly every sample came with metadata listing a de-identified subject ID, COVID-19 status, age in years and sex. The repertoires were released in a freely available public database meant as a resource for research on the immune response to SARS-CoV-2. Deeply sampled blood TCRbeta repertoires from subjects exposed to, actively infected with, or recovered from COVID-19 were included in the dataset. The samples were drawn from two sources: the first 160 participants of the ongoing ImmuneRACE study, and about 1,300 subjects contributed by 6 global collaborators. The full study reports these points: The amount of clinical and demographic metadata varied by source and participant and was provided uncurated.

The immunoSEQ Assay, a bias-controlled multiplex PCR, was used to amplify TCRbeta CDR3 regions from genomic DNA. For the original study's pipeline: Within the assay, amplification of reference gene primers was used to estimate how many nucleated cells each sample contained. Sequence reads were collapsed and filtered to measure the absolute abundance of every unique TCRbeta CDR3 rearrangement. Productive Simpson clonality was computed per sample as the square root of Simpson's diversity index over productive rearrangements. TCRdb took this table from immuneACCESS and kept in-frame rearrangements with V and J called. Such tables lack part of the clones; where checked against another copy, unresolved V genes explain under half of the gap, and the rest is unexplained. V, J and clone size are taken as reported in that table, and D and trimming were inferred from the DNA itself. The table for this sample lists about 240,000 clones; roughly 90% of them were counted only once. Jointly, the top ten make up 3.5% to 4.5% of the sample.

Recombination joined TRBV5-6 with TRBJ2-7; no D gene is confidently identified. The sequence was obtained from a woman aged 25 to 45 who had recovered from COVID-19. The sample taken for sequencing was PBMCs or T cells enriched from blood (not recorded which). The DNA sequence is TGTGCCAGCAGTCCGTCACCAGTCTCTCTAGAATACTACGAGCAGTACTTC. It codes for CASSPSPVSLEYYEQYF.